Included here is one TCR beta chain sequence, with context. This sequence may be a read error, since a much larger clone differs from it by one base. This same CDR3 is encoded by further DNA sequences in the sample. Sorted-subset replicate PCR reactions were performed with approximately 0.2 ug DNA, corresponding to 30,000 to 35,000 T cell genomes. Sequenced by immunoSEQ multiplex PCR; TCRdb stores in-frame clones only, minus some. The repertoire holds roughly 640,000 clones, with approximately 79% as singletons. The data were taken from a study of shared clonotypes between healthy human individuals. Study-level information: Three plates each covered CD4 naive and memory; CD8 naive two, CD8 memory one.

Trimming at V came to 0 bases and at J to 4 bases, leaving 4 bases not matched to a gene. The CDR3 sequence is 15 residues long. From germline, CDR1 is SGHRS and CDR2 YFSETQ. The chain couples TRBV5-1 to TRBJ2-1, with 7 bases aligning to TRBD2. The sample taken for sequencing was memory CD4+ T cells sorted from blood. The subset here: CD45RA-negative fraction. This receptor was taken from a woman in her 30s in good health. CDR3 bases: TGCGCCAGCAGCTTGGCTAGCGGAGGATACAATGAGCAGTTCTTC. Amino acid sequence: CASSLASGGYNEQFF.